This T cell receptor beta chain was observed in a study of neurological immune-mediated disorders. Germline CDR1 is MNHEY and CDR2 is SMNVEV (reference sequence). CDR3 length equals 13 residues. V gave up 3 bases and J gave up 4 bases, with 10 bases separating them. TCRdb reprocessed the 5' RACE reads with MiXCR, giving one entry per CDR3 protein. The profile shows about 70,000 distinct CDR3 sequences, around 5% of them singletons. This clonotype was seen a few times. This TCR was recovered from a woman in her seventies with multiple sclerosis. The specimen sequenced was PBMCs. The chain is built from TRBV27 and TRBJ2-7; the D is unclear. CDR3 sequence reads: CASSLQAGYEQYF. The CDR3 DNA sequence: TGTGCCAGCAGTTTGCAGGCAGGTTACGAGCAGTACTTC.